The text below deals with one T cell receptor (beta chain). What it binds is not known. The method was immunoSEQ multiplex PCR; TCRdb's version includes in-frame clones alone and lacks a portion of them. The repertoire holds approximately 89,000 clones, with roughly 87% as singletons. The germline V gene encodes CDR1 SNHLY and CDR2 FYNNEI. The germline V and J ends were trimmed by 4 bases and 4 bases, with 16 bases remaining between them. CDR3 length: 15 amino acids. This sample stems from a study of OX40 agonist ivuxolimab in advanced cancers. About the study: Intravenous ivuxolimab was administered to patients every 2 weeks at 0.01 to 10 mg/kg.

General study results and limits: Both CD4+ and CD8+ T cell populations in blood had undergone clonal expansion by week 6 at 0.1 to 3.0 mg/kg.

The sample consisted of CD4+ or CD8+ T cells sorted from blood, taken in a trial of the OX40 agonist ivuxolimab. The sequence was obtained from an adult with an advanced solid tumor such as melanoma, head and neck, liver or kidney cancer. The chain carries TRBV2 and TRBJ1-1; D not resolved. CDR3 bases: TGTGCCAGCAGTGTCGTTACCGTCCTTGGCACTGAAGCTTTCTTT. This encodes CASSVVTVLGTEAFF.